These T cell receptor beta chains were read from a single sample in a study of cytomegalovirus exposure and HLA in healthy donors. Repertoires were generated with immunoSEQ multiplex PCR, while TCRdb's copy carries only in-frame clones and drops some. The table has some 130,000 clones, roughly two thirds seen once; the top ten hold roughly 1.5%. The sample taken for sequencing was PBMCs. The receptor source for this set is a young man in good health and CMV-seropositive. The CDR3 runs from the conserved cysteine through the conserved F or W. A D gene is named only where the DNA matches it firmly. Expanded clones get a size class; other rows say once, few or many, or leave the size out.

v_call,clone_size,d_call,j_call,cdr3_aa,cdr3_nt
TRBV7-3,NA,TRBD2,TRBJ2-1,CASSQKWREGPYNEQFF,TGTGCCAGCAGCCAAAAATGGCGGGAGGGCCCGTACAATGAGCAGTTCTTC
TRBV6-1,NA,TRBD1,TRBJ2-3,CASSEARTGSTDTQYF,TGTGCCAGCAGTGAAGCACGGACAGGGAGCACAGATACGCAGTATTTT
TRBV6-1,NA,NA,TRBJ2-5,CASSVGLGEETQYF,TGTGCCAGCAGTGTTGGACTGGGAGAAGAGACCCAGTACTTC
TRBV5-4,NA,NA,TRBJ2-3,CASSPIAAPDTQYF,TGTGCCAGCAGCCCCATAGCCGCCCCAGATACGCAGTATTTT
TRBV28,NA,NA,TRBJ1-2,CASSSRRDGYTF,TGTGCCAGCAGTTCCCGGAGGGATGGCTACACCTTC
TRBV6-5,NA,TRBD1,TRBJ1-6,CASSSTGGLSPLHF,TGTGCCAGCAGTTCGACAGGGGGTCTGTCACCCCTCCACTTT
TRBV9,few,NA,TRBJ2-2,CASSVQGLNTGELFF,TGTGCCAGCAGCGTCCAGGGACTGAACACCGGGGAGCTGTTTTTT
TRBV6-5,NA,TRBD1,TRBJ2-7,CASSSTGGLTYEQYF,TGTGCCAGCAGTTCGACAGGGGGCCTCACCTACGAGCAGTACTTC
TRBV6-4,NA,TRBD1,TRBJ1-1,CASSRQGGDEAFF,TGTGCCAGCAGTAGACAGGGCGGAGATGAAGCCTTCTTT
TRBV5-6,NA,NA,TRBJ2-7,CASSLGTPTYEQYF,TGTGCCAGCAGCTTGGGGACTCCGACCTACGAGCAGTACTTC